The clone carrying this T cell receptor (beta chain) was observed a single time. The record originates from a study of blood T cell repertoires in COVID-19. Across the study: The analysed material was cDNA or gDNA that came from T cells, B-cell-depleted T cells, or PBMCs.

The method was immunoSEQ multiplex PCR; TCRdb's version includes in-frame clones alone and lacks a portion of them. This repertoire shows about 110,000 clones, around 86% found once; its top ten account for 7.9%. Sequenced input: peripheral blood. The sequence was obtained from a man aged 70-80 years with acute or convalescent COVID-19.

In DNA, the CDR3 is TGTGCCAGCAGTGACAATAGCAATCAGCCCCAGCATTTT. Residues: CASSDNSNQPQHF. The J gene is TRBJ1-5, the V gene TRBV2, with no clear D. Trimming took off 3 bases at V and 0 bases at J, with 3 bases between the two ends. The CDR3 loop spans 13 amino acids. CDR1 and CDR2 (germline): SNHLY, FYNNEI.